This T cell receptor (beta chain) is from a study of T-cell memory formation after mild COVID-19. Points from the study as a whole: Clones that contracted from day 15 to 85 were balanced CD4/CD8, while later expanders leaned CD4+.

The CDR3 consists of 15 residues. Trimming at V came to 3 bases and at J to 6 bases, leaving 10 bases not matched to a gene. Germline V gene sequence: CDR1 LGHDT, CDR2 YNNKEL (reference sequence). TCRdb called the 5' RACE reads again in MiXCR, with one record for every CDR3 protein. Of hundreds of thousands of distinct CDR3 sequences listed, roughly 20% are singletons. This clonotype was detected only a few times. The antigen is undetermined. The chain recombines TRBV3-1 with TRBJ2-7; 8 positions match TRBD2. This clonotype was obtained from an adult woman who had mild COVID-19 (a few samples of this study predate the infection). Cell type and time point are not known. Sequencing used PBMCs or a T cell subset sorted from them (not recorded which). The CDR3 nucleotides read TGTGCCAGCAGCCATGAAATCGGACTAGCCCCCGAGCAGTACTTC. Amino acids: CASSHEIGLAPEQYF.